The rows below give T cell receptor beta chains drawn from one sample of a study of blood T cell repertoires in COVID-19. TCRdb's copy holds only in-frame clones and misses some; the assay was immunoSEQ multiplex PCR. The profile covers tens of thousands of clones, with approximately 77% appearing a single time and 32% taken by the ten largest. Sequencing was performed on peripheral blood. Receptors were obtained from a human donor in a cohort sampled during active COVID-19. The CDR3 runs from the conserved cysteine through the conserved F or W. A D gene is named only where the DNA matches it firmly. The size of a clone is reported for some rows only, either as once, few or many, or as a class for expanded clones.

- CASSWGTGTFF - TRBV19 - TRBJ1-1
TGTGCCAGCAGCTCACGACTTACCCGGGACAGGGGGGATCAGCCCCAGCATTTT CASSSRLTRDRGDQPQHF TRBD1 TRBV7-2 - TRBJ1-5
TGTGCCAGCAGCCAAGATTGGGCGGGAGCGGGCTACAATGAGCAGTTCTTC CASSQDWAGAGYNEQFF TRBD2 TRBV4-2 - TRBJ2-1
TGCAGCGTTGAGGTTACGGGACAGAACACCTACGAGCAGTACTTC CSVEVTGQNTYEQYF TRBD1 TRBV29-1 few TRBJ2-7
TGTGCCAGTAGTAAAACACAGCCCTCTAACTATGGCTACACCTTC CASSKTQPSNYGYTF - TRBV19 - TRBJ1-2
TGTGCCAGCAGTTCAGGGGGTAGAGAGACCCAGTACTTC CASSSGGRETQYF TRBD1 TRBV6-5 - TRBJ2-5
TGTGCCAGCAGCGTAGCGGGGGGGCCGGGGAATGAGCAGTTCTTC CASSVAGGPGNEQFF TRBD2 TRBV9 - TRBJ2-1
TGTGCCAGCAGCTTTCTGGGTGGTACAGCCGAGCAGTACTTC CASSFLGGTAEQYF - TRBV5-5 - TRBJ2-7
TGCAGTGGGGCAGGAGGAGAGACCCAGTACTTC CSGAGGETQYF - TRBV20-1 - TRBJ2-5
TGTGCCAGCTCACCCAACCCAGGGGGCGGGCAGCCCCAGCATTTT CASSPNPGGGQPQHF TRBD1 TRBV18 - TRBJ1-5
TGTGCCAGCAGGGAAACTAGTGGATATGAGCAGTTCTTC CASRETSGYEQFF - TRBV7-3 - TRBJ2-1
TGTGCCAGCAGTCGCATCGGGGATTTGGGCTACACCTTC CASSRIGDLGYTF - TRBV2 - TRBJ1-2
TGTGCCATCAGTGAGGAGGGGGCCGGATCACCCCTCCACTTT CAISEEGAGSPLHF TRBD1 TRBV10-3 - TRBJ1-6
TGTGCCAGCAGCCTAACGGATAATTCACCCCTCCACTTT CASSLTDNSPLHF - TRBV11-2 - TRBJ1-6
TGTGCCAGCAGTGAAAACAGGGCGAACACCGGGGAGCTGTTTTTT CASSENRANTGELFF - TRBV6-1 - TRBJ2-2
TGTGCCAGCAGCCGGGGGTTCAGCAATCAGCCCCAGCATTTT CASSRGFSNQPQHF - TRBV28 - TRBJ1-5
TGTGCCTGGAGCCCGGGTGCCGATTCACCCCTCCACTTT CAWSPGADSPLHF - TRBV30 - TRBJ1-6
TGTGCCAGCAGTGAAAGACAGGGAGCTAACTATGGCTACACCTTC CASSERQGANYGYTF TRBD1 TRBV6-1 few TRBJ1-2
TGTGCCAGCAGCTTGGAACAGGTTGAAGCTTTCTTT CASSLEQVEAFF - TRBV5-4 - TRBJ1-1
TGTGCCAGCAGCCCTCGGCAGGATTCACCCCTCCACTTT CASSPRQDSPLHF - TRBV5-4 - TRBJ1-6
TGTGCCAGCAGCTTGAATCAGGGGAGTGAAAAACTGTTTTTT CASSLNQGSEKLFF - TRBV5-4 - TRBJ1-4
TGTGCCAGCAGCCAAGCCCAGAACCAAGAGACCCAGTACTTC CASSQAQNQETQYF - TRBV3-1/TRBV3-2 - TRBJ2-5
TGTGCCACCCAGCAGGGAGGGGTAGTGGAGACCCAGTACTTC CATQQGGVVETQYF TRBD2 TRBV15 once TRBJ2-5
TGCGCCAGCAGCTCCCCAACATCGGGGGGATACGAGCAGTACTTC CASSSPTSGGYEQYF TRBD2 TRBV5-1 once TRBJ2-7
TGTGCCACCAGCAAGGACAACTTCATGGATACGCAGTATTTT CATSKDNFMDTQYF - TRBV15 - TRBJ2-3
TGTGCCAGCAGCGGACAGAGCTCCTATAATTCACCCCTCCACTTT CASSGQSSYNSPLHF - TRBV9 - TRBJ1-6
TGCGCCAGCAGCTCAGGACAGGGGTATGAAAAACTGTTTTTT CASSSGQGYEKLFF TRBD1 TRBV5-1 - TRBJ1-4
TGTGCCAGCAGTTATGCAGGGATGAACACTGAAGCTTTCTTT CASSYAGMNTEAFF - TRBV27 - TRBJ1-1
TGTGCCAGCAGTTTCAGGGGGCTGTACAATGAGCAGTTCTTC CASSFRGLYNEQFF TRBD1 TRBV6-2/TRBV6-3 - TRBJ2-1
TGTGCCAGCAGTGAAGGTAGGACAGCGAACACTGAAGCTTTCTTT CASSEGRTANTEAFF - TRBV2 few TRBJ1-1
TGTGCCAGCAGCTTGGATGCAGGGGGCTATGGCTACACCTTC CASSLDAGGYGYTF TRBD1 TRBV5-8 - TRBJ1-2
TGTGCCAGCAGTCCCGTTCGACAGGGATACGGCTACACCTTC CASSPVRQGYGYTF TRBD1 TRBV6-5 - TRBJ1-2
TGCGCCAGCAGCTTGGACCCTATGTCCTACGAGCAGTACTTC CASSLDPMSYEQYF - TRBV5-1 - TRBJ2-7
TGTGCCAGCAGCTTATGGGGGGATCCCTACGAGCAGTACTTC CASSLWGDPYEQYF - TRBV7-6 - TRBJ2-7
TGTGCCAGCAGCTTCCGCGGGGGCGCGGGCACCGGGGAGCTGTTTTTT CASSFRGGAGTGELFF - TRBV7-8 - TRBJ2-2
TGTGCCAGCAGCTATTTGGACAGGGGGAACACTGAAGCTTTCTTT CASSYLDRGNTEAFF TRBD1 TRBV5-4 - TRBJ1-1
TGTGCCAGCAGTGAAGCGCCGCGAGAGACCCAGTACTTC CASSEAPRETQYF - TRBV2 - TRBJ2-5
TGTGCCAGCAGCGTAGAGGACAGCCCCTCGGAGACCCAGTACTTC CASSVEDSPSETQYF - TRBV9 once TRBJ2-5
TGCGCCAGCAGACCCTACCCCGGGACAGTAGAAAGGAATGAGCAGTTCTTC CASRPYPGTVERNEQFF TRBD1 TRBV5-1 - TRBJ2-1
TGTGCTAGTGGCCGAAACAGGGGCCAAGAGACCCAGTACTTC CASGRNRGQETQYF TRBD1 TRBV12-5 - TRBJ2-5
TGTGCCAGCAGCGCGGGACAGGGGAGAGGCTACACCTTC CASSAGQGRGYTF TRBD1 TRBV7-9 once TRBJ1-2
TGCAGCGTTTTGCTAGCGGGAGGCCTAGGGGGGAACACCGGGGAGCTGTTTTTT CSVLLAGGLGGNTGELFF TRBD2 TRBV29-1 once TRBJ2-2
TGTGCCAGCAGCTCCAGGGCTTTGAACACTGAAGCTTTCTTT CASSSRALNTEAFF - TRBV28 - TRBJ1-1
TGTGCCAGTAGTCCCAACCGGGCGACAGGGCTCTACACCTTC CASSPNRATGLYTF TRBD1 TRBV19 once TRBJ1-2
TGTGCCAGCTCACCGAGCGGTTTCTACGAGCAGTACTTC CASSPSGFYEQYF - TRBV18 - TRBJ2-7
TGCGCCAGCAGCTTGGGAGCGGGAGGCGAGCAGTACTTC CASSLGAGGEQYF TRBD2 TRBV5-1 - TRBJ2-7
TGTGCCAGCAGTGGGGCGTATGAGCAGTTCTTC CASSGAYEQFF - TRBV28 - TRBJ2-1
TGTGCCAGCTCGTCCCTACATGGACGGACAGATCAATATGAGCAGTTCTTC CASSSLHGRTDQYEQFF - TRBV18 few TRBJ2-1
TGTGCCAGCAGCGGACAGGGAAAGAACACTGAAGCTTTCTTT CASSGQGKNTEAFF TRBD1 TRBV2 - TRBJ1-1
TGCGCCAGCAGCCAAGGGGTAGGGGGGGCTAATGAAAAACTGTTTTTT CASSQGVGGANEKLFF - TRBV4-1 - TRBJ1-4
TGTGCCAGCAGCCCTACCTACCGGACTAGTCCCGGGGAGCTGTTTTTT CASSPTYRTSPGELFF TRBD2 TRBV7-6 - TRBJ2-2
TGTGCCAGCAGTTACTCTGGTAGCGGGGGTTATGAGACCCAGTACTTC CASSYSGSGGYETQYF TRBD2 TRBV6-5 - TRBJ2-5
TGCGCCAGCAGCACCGGACAGGGAACAGATACGCAGTATTTT CASSTGQGTDTQYF TRBD1 TRBV5-1 once TRBJ2-3
TGTGCCAGCAGTTCCCAGGGGAGCTCCTACGAGCAGTACTTC CASSSQGSSYEQYF - TRBV6-6 - TRBJ2-7